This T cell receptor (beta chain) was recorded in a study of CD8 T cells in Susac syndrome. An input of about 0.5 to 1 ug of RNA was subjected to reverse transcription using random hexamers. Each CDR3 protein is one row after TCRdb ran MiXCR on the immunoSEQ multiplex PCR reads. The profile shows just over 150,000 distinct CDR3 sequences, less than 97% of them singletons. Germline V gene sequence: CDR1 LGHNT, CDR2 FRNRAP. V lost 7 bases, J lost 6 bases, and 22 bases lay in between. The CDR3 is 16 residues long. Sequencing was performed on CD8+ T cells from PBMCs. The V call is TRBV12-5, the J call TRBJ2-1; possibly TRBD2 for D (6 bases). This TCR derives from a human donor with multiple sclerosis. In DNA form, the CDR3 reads TGTGCTAGTGTTCCTGAGCCGGGACTTGGGGCCAATGAGCAGTTCTTC. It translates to CASVPEPGLGANEQFF.